These T cell receptor beta chains were read from a single sample in a study of cytomegalovirus exposure and HLA in healthy donors. The repertoire was sequenced with immunoSEQ multiplex PCR; TCRdb's copy has only in-frame clones and lacks some. The sample records about 120,000 clones, 70% to 90% being singletons. Sample: PBMCs. The origin of the receptors is a woman in her late teens or twenties in good health and CMV-seronegative. Each CDR3 is given with its conserved first and last residue. A D gene is named only where the DNA matches it firmly. Clone size is not always given. Where it is, it says once, few, many or a class for expanded clones.

D gene: .
J gene: TRBJ2-1
V gene: TRBV18
clone size: .
CDR3 DNA: TGTGCCAGCTCACCTACCAGCGTGAACAATGAGCAGTTCTTC
CDR3 protein: CASSPTSVNNEQFF

D gene: .
J gene: TRBJ2-2
V gene: TRBV29-1
clone size: .
CDR3 DNA: TGCAGCGTTGACCAGGGGGGGAACACCGGGGAGCTGTTTTTT
CDR3 protein: CSVDQGGNTGELFF

D gene: TRBD1
J gene: TRBJ1-2
V gene: TRBV9
clone size: .
CDR3 DNA: TGTGCCAGCGCTAGGGACAGGGCCACTAACTATGGCTACACCTTC
CDR3 protein: CASARDRATNYGYTF

D gene: .
J gene: TRBJ2-5
V gene: TRBV28
clone size: few
CDR3 DNA: TGTGCCAGCAGTTTCCCGCAAGAGACCCAGTACTTC
CDR3 protein: CASSFPQETQYF

D gene: TRBD1
J gene: TRBJ1-1
V gene: TRBV27
clone size: .
CDR3 DNA: TGTGCCAGCAGTTTATCCCCGACAGGGGTGCGTACTGAAGCTTTCTTT
CDR3 protein: CASSLSPTGVRTEAFF

D gene: .
J gene: TRBJ2-7
V gene: TRBV6-5
clone size: .
CDR3 DNA: TGTGCCAGCAGTTATAAACGGGATTACTCCTACGAGCAGTACTTC
CDR3 protein: CASSYKRDYSYEQYF

D gene: .
J gene: TRBJ1-3
V gene: TRBV11-3
clone size: .
CDR3 DNA: TGTGCCAGCAGATCGTTTGGAAACACCATATATTTT
CDR3 protein: CASRSFGNTIYF

D gene: .
J gene: TRBJ2-2
V gene: TRBV5-1
clone size: .
CDR3 DNA: TGCGCCAGCAGCCCGCTATGGGACACGATGGGTTCCACCGGGGAGCTGTTTTTT
CDR3 protein: CASSPLWDTMGSTGELFF

D gene: .
J gene: TRBJ1-2
V gene: TRBV6-1
clone size: .
CDR3 DNA: TGTGCCAGCAGTGAATACCAGGGGATGAGCTATGGCTACACCTTC
CDR3 protein: CASSEYQGMSYGYTF

D gene: .
J gene: TRBJ1-1
V gene: TRBV10-2
clone size: .
CDR3 DNA: TGCGCCAGCAGTGAACCGGGTAACACTGAAGCTTTCTTT
CDR3 protein: CASSEPGNTEAFF

D gene: .
J gene: TRBJ1-2
V gene: TRBV19
clone size: .
CDR3 DNA: TGTGCCAGTAGTATAGCCAGACAAAACTATGGCTACACCTTC
CDR3 protein: CASSIARQNYGYTF

D gene: TRBD1
J gene: TRBJ1-2
V gene: TRBV9
clone size: .
CDR3 DNA: TGTGCCAGCAGCGTAGCTGACAGGGGGGGAGGCTACACCTTC
CDR3 protein: CASSVADRGGGYTF

D gene: .
J gene: TRBJ2-5
V gene: TRBV28
clone size: .
CDR3 DNA: TGTGCCAGCAGTTTAAGCGGGTCTACCCAGTACTTC
CDR3 protein: CASSLSGSTQYF

D gene: .
J gene: TRBJ2-1
V gene: TRBV28
clone size: .
CDR3 DNA: TGTGCCAGCGAGGCGGATTACAATGAGCAGTTCTTC
CDR3 protein: CASEADYNEQFF

D gene: .
J gene: TRBJ1-2
V gene: TRBV13
clone size: .
CDR3 DNA: TGTGCCAGCAGCCCAACAGGGATTCACTATGGCTACACCTTC
CDR3 protein: CASSPTGIHYGYTF

D gene: .
J gene: TRBJ2-1
V gene: TRBV7-3
clone size: .
CDR3 DNA: TGTGCCAGCAGCCGGGGGAGCTCCTACAATGAGCAGTTCTTC
CDR3 protein: CASSRGSSYNEQFF

D gene: TRBD2
J gene: TRBJ2-3
V gene: TRBV4-2
clone size: .
CDR3 DNA: TGTGCCAGCAGCCAAGACCGGCGGGAGGGCACAGATACGCAGTATTTT
CDR3 protein: CASSQDRREGTDTQYF

D gene: .
J gene: TRBJ2-3
V gene: TRBV28
clone size: .
CDR3 DNA: TGTGCCAGCAGTTTAGGAGCTTTCGGGGCAGATACGCAGTATTTT
CDR3 protein: CASSLGAFGADTQYF

D gene: TRBD2
J gene: TRBJ2-3
V gene: TRBV7-3
clone size: .
CDR3 DNA: TGTGCCAGCAGCTTAATGGTAGCGGGAGGAGGGGCAGATACGCAGTATTTT
CDR3 protein: CASSLMVAGGGADTQYF

D gene: .
J gene: TRBJ1-5
V gene: TRBV18
clone size: .
CDR3 DNA: TGTGCCAGCTCACCTTCTGGGTCTCAGGGGCAGCCCCAGCATTTT
CDR3 protein: CASSPSGSQGQPQHF

D gene: TRBD1
J gene: TRBJ1-4
V gene: TRBV28
clone size: .
CDR3 DNA: TGTGCCAGCAGTTCGGACAGGAAGGTGGCTAATGAAAAACTGTTTTTT
CDR3 protein: CASSSDRKVANEKLFF

D gene: .
J gene: TRBJ1-1
V gene: TRBV25-1
clone size: .
CDR3 DNA: TGTGCCAGCAGTGGTGGGGCCCTTGGGGCTGAAGCTTTCTTT
CDR3 protein: CASSGGALGAEAFF

D gene: .
J gene: TRBJ1-2
V gene: TRBV9
clone size: once
CDR3 DNA: TGTGCCAGCAGCAAGGGGTTAAACTATGGCTACACCTTC
CDR3 protein: CASSKGLNYGYTF

D gene: .
J gene: TRBJ2-2
V gene: TRBV6-1
clone size: .
CDR3 DNA: TGTGCCATGACGAGGGGGGGGACCGGGGAGCTGTTTTTT
CDR3 protein: CAMTRGGTGELFF

D gene: .
J gene: TRBJ1-5
V gene: TRBV19
clone size: .
CDR3 DNA: TGTGCCAGCGGGGCAGGGGCCGATCAGCCCCAGCATTTT
CDR3 protein: CASGAGADQPQHF

D gene: .
J gene: TRBJ2-7
V gene: TRBV15
clone size: .
CDR3 DNA: TGTGCCACCAGCGAGGGCCTCGACTACGAGCAGTACTTC
CDR3 protein: CATSEGLDYEQYF

D gene: .
J gene: TRBJ2-2
V gene: TRBV2
clone size: few
CDR3 DNA: TGTGCCAGCAGTAACGTACCCAGGAACACCGGGGAGCTGTTTTTT
CDR3 protein: CASSNVPRNTGELFF

D gene: TRBD1
J gene: TRBJ2-5
V gene: TRBV4-2
clone size: .
CDR3 DNA: TGTGCCAGCAGCCAAGAAGACAGGGGGCGTGAGACCCAGTACTTC
CDR3 protein: CASSQEDRGRETQYF

D gene: TRBD1
J gene: TRBJ1-1
V gene: TRBV6-5
clone size: .
CDR3 DNA: TGTGCCAGCAGCACCGGGACAGGGGGCGGTGAAGCTTTCTTT
CDR3 protein: CASSTGTGGGEAFF